The sequence of this TCR beta chain was determined in a study of blood T cell repertoires in COVID-19 (dated by TCRdb to 2019 to 2021). In the study overall: Collaborator samples came from the United States, Italy and Spain and covered acute and convalescent phases of COVID-19. HLA class I and class II types, where available, came from metadata supplied by the sample provider rather than from assay-based typing. Subjects who had been exposed to COVID-19, were actively infected with it, or had recovered from it provided the deeply sampled blood TCRbeta repertoires that made up the dataset. Samples came from the ongoing ImmuneRACE study (first 160 participants) plus 1,254 subjects from 6 global collaborators. The prospective study material was composed of cDNA or gDNA derived from T cells, B-cell-depleted T cells, or PBMCs. Sample metadata almost always included a de-identified subject ID, COVID-19 status, age in years and sex. The repertoires were made available in a free public database intended to serve as a resource for research on the immune response to SARS-CoV-2. The research as a whole found: Clinical and demographic metadata were provided uncurated, with the amount varying by source and participant.

A second Seattle source provided samples from volunteer blood donors who had recovered from COVID-19. Each collaborating institution followed its own protocols to collect whole blood in K2EDTA tubes. Collaborator samples were shipped for TCRbeta analysis as frozen whole blood, isolated PBMCs, or DNA extracted from either sample type. The immunoSEQ Assay, a bias-controlled multiplex PCR, was used to amplify TCRbeta CDR3 regions from genomic DNA. The original methods were these. Within the assay, amplification of reference gene primers was used to estimate how many nucleated cells each sample contained. To quantify the absolute abundance of each unique TCRbeta CDR3 rearrangement, sequence reads were collapsed and filtered. For each sample, productive Simpson clonality was calculated by taking the square root of Simpson's diversity index across productive rearrangements. As stored in TCRdb, this immuneACCESS dataset retains in-frame rearrangements with V and J assigned. A fraction of the clones does not appear; measured against another copy, unresolved V genes explain less than half of the discrepancy, and the remainder lacks a known reason. D and trimming were read from the DNA, whereas the V and J calls and clone size are those reported in that table. Within this sample are hundreds of thousands of clones, with roughly 84% of them counted one time only. The ten top clones hold under 2.5% of the sample.

As regards this clone: There is no known antigen for this receptor. The input lacks base qualities; no much larger clone sits a single base away.

The CDR3 spans 14 residues, from the cysteine through the phenylalanine. Of all the DNA, just the CDR3 is kept, 42 bases in frame from base 1. As encoded in the germline V gene (reference sequence), CDR1 is SEHNR while CDR2 is FQNEAQ. The germline V end is reduced by 5 bases and the J end by 5 bases; junction bases left unmatched: 7. The source is a woman aged 40 to 49 who had recovered from COVID-19. Recombination linked TRBV7-9 to TRBJ2-3; 7 central bases correspond to TRBD1. The sample taken for sequencing was peripheral blood. CDR3 loop: CASSDRVRRDTQYF. The sequenced DNA is TGTGCCAGCAGCGACAGGGTGCGTCGAGATACGCAGTATTTT.